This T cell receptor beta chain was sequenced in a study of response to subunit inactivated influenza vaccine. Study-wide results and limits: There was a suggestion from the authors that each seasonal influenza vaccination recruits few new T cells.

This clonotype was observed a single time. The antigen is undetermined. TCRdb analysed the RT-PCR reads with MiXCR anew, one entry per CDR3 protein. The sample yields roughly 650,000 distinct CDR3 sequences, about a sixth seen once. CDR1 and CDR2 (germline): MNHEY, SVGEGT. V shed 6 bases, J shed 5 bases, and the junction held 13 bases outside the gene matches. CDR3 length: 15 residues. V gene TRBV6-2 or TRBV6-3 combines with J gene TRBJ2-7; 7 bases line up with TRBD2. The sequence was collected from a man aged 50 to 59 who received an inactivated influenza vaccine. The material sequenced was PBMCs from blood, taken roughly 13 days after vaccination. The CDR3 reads CASRILGLGKDEQYF. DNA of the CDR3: TGTGCCAGCAGAATACTTGGACTAGGAAAAGACGAGCAGTACTTC.